These 15 T cell receptor beta chains originate from one sample sequenced in a study of long-term antiretroviral therapy in people with HIV. Running of the v3.0 immunoSEQ assay took place at survey level. Assay used: immunoSEQ multiplex PCR; TCRdb lists only in-frame clones, some missing. The sample yields around 27,000 clones, about 85% seen once. Sequences were derived from unsorted PBMCs, sampled 3 years after starting antiretroviral therapy. The receptors were gathered from a man aged 35-49 years with HIV.

CDR3 in DNA: TGTGCCAGCAGTCCCGGGACAGGCCGTAACACCGGGGAGCTGTTTTTT. Translated, it gives CASSPGTGRNTGELFF. The rearrangement uses TRBV27 and TRBJ2-2; 8 bases map to TRBD1. V was pared by 5 bases and J by 2 bases, with 7 bases of the junction left unmatched. CDR1 and CDR2 from the germline V gene are MNHEY and SMNVEV (reference sequence). The CDR3 has 16 residues.

The chain is built from TRBV27 and TRBJ1-1; TRBD1 matches 8 bases. Per germline, CDR1 MNHEY and CDR2 SMNVEV (reference sequence). This CDR3 contains 12 residues. J gave up 8 bases and V 7 bases, and 6 bases lay outside the gene matches. CDR3 protein: CASMGRTGEAFF. The CDR3 DNA reads TGTGCCAGCATGGGGCGGACAGGGGAAGCTTTCTTT.

The chain combines TRBV5-3 with TRBJ1-3; maybe TRBD1 (5 bases). TRBV5-3 is given ORF status, its function remaining uncertain. CDR3 size: 16 residues. Between the trimmed V and J ends, which lost 3 bases and 0 bases, there was a span of 13 bases. The CDR3 spells CARSSLRGYSGNTIYF. The CDR3 coding sequence is TGTGCCAGAAGCTCTTTGCGGGGGTACTCTGGAAACACCATATATTTT.

This clone was seen only a few times. The chain recombines TRBV7-2 with TRBJ1-5; D call uncertain. Germline CDR1 SGHTA, CDR2 FQGNSA. The CDR3 runs to 15 residues. The ends were cut back, 1 base at V and 2 bases at J, with 9 bases in the middle. In DNA form, the CDR3 reads TGTGCCAGCAGCTTAGGGACTCAGGGCAATCAGCCCCAGCATTTT. Translation gives CASSLGTQGNQPQHF. Looking up the rest from reference TRBV7-2 and TRBJ1-5 gives the full variable domain: GAGVSQSPSNKVTEKGKDVELRCDPISGHTALYWYRQSLGQGLEFLIYFQGNSAPDKSGLPSDRFSAERTGGSVSTLTIQRTQQEDSAVYLCASSLGTQGNQPQHFGDGTRLSIL.

The V and J genes are TRBV6-1 and TRBJ2-3; TRBD1 matches at 10 bases. CDR1 is MNHNS and CDR2 is SASEGT in the germline V gene. This CDR3 is built from 14 residues. V was clipped by 3 bases and J by 5 bases; unmatched bases: 2. CDR3 DNA: TGTGCCAGCAGTGACGGGGACAGGGGAGATACGCAGTATTTT. Its translation: CASSDGDRGDTQYF.

The chain employs TRBV18 and TRBJ2-7; the match to TRBD1 covers 7 bases. V shed 3 bases, J shed 2 bases, and the junction held 7 bases outside the gene matches. This CDR3 spans 15 amino acids. Germline V CDR1 and CDR2: KGHSH, LQKENI. The chain's CDR3 is CASSPSPGQTYEQYF. The CDR3 DNA reads TGTGCCAGCTCACCTTCCCCGGGACAGACCTACGAGCAGTACTTC.

This clone was seen once. The chain is built from TRBV5-1 and TRBJ2-1; 8 bases are a match to TRBD2. Germline loops: CDR1 SGHRS, CDR2 YFSETQ. The CDR3 length is 15 residues. V shed 0 bases, J shed 5 bases, and the junction held 4 bases outside the gene matches. CDR3 residues: CASSLEASGHNEQFF. As DNA, the CDR3 is TGCGCCAGCAGCTTGGAGGCTAGCGGGCACAATGAGCAGTTCTTC.

This rearrangement joins TRBV19 to TRBJ1-2; possibly TRBD1 for D (5 bases). Per germline, CDR1 LNHDA and CDR2 SQIVND (reference sequence). The CDR3 runs 16 residues. V lost 4 bases and J 2 bases, leaving 17 bases between the germline ends. The CDR3 is CASSSPSRDGNYGYTF. CDR3 nucleotides: TGTGCCAGTAGTAGTCCCTCCAGGGATGGGAACTATGGCTACACCTTC.

In regard to this clone: The sample carries other DNA sequences with the same CDR3. The chain joins TRBV29-1 to TRBJ2-7; the match to TRBD1 covers 10 bases. The junction had 3 bases not matched to a gene; V was cut back by 0 bases and J by 4 bases. Germline V gene lookup returns CDR1 SQVTM and CDR2 ANQGSEA. The CDR3 sequence is 14 residues long. CDR3 nucleotides: TGCAGCGTTGAAGAGGGGGACAGGGGATACGAGCAGTACTTC. Residues: CSVEEGDRGYEQYF.

This chain uses TRBV18 with TRBJ1-2; maybe TRBD1 (5 bases). Trimming shortened V by 2 bases and J by 3 bases, and 13 bases separated the two germline ends. Germline CDR1 and CDR2: KGHSH and LQKENI. This CDR3 has 15 amino acids. CDR3 residues: CASSPGGVLYYGYTF. CDR3 coding DNA: TGTGCCAGCTCACCAGGAGGGGTCTTATACTATGGCTACACCTTC. Full variable domain (remainder filled in from reference TRBV18 and TRBJ1-2): NAGVMQNPRHLVRRRGQEARLRCSPMKGHSHVYWYRQLPEEGLKFMVYLQKENIIDESGMPKERFSAEFPKEGPSILRIQQVVRGDSAAYFCASSPGGVLYYGYTFGSGTRLTVV.

The rearrangement links TRBV27 to TRBJ2-1; possibly TRBD2 for D (6 bases). V shed 5 bases and J shed 5 bases, with 10 bases lying between them. The germline gives CDR1 MNHEY, CDR2 SMNVEV (reference sequence). This CDR3 spans 13 amino acids. The CDR3 sequence is CASSLSGDNEQFF. The CDR3 DNA reads as TGTGCCAGCAGTCTGTCGGGGGACAATGAGCAGTTCTTC.

The CDR3 protein is CASRIDSGNTIYF. CDR3 sequence (DNA): TGTGCCAGCCGGATCGACTCTGGAAACACCATATATTTT. V usage is TRBV5-6 and J usage is TRBJ1-3; D uncertain. V dropped 7 bases and J dropped 0 bases, with 8 bases sitting between them. The germline CDR1 and CDR2 sequences are SGHDT and YYEEEE. CDR3 size: 13 residues.

In this sample, this clone turned up once. This chain connects TRBV7-2 to TRBJ1-1; D call uncertain. Trimming took 1 base from V and 1 from J, leaving 7 bases between them. From germline, CDR1 is SGHTA and CDR2 FQGNSA. The CDR3 has 14 amino acids. The CDR3 DNA reads TGTGCCAGCAGCTTAGTGGGGAAGAACACTGAAGCTTTCTTT. Its protein is CASSLVGKNTEAFF.

V gene TRBV27 combines with J gene TRBJ2-6; D might be TRBD1 (6 bases). V was clipped by 0 bases and J by 0 bases, with 9 bases between them. Germline-derived CDR1 and CDR2 are MNHEY and SMNVEV (reference sequence). The CDR3 is made up of 17 amino acids. The CDR3 loop is CASSLSRTDSGANVLTF. CDR3 sequence (DNA): TGTGCCAGCAGTTTATCGCGGACAGACTCTGGGGCCAACGTCCTGACTTTC.

The rearrangement joins TRBV10-1 to TRBJ2-3; 7 nucleotides agree with TRBD2. V was clipped by 3 bases and J by 0 bases; unmatched bases: 0. Germline lookup yields CDR1 WNHNN and CDR2 SYGVQD (reference sequence). The CDR3 runs 14 residues. The CDR3 here is CASSDGGSTDTQYF. Written as DNA, the CDR3 is TGCGCCAGCAGTGACGGGGGGAGCACAGATACGCAGTATTTT.